The following is a TCR beta chain sequence with its context. The data were produced by immunoSEQ multiplex PCR, yet TCRdb's version contains in-frame clones alone and is incomplete. The sample yields some 300,000 clones, roughly 90% seen once. Participants were aged roughly 18 to 100 years from about 25 US areas. In assigning cohorts, the study relied on participant-reported clinical history. This sample was included in a study of blood T cell repertoires in COVID-19. Study in general: Sites across the United States, Italy and Spain contributed samples from acute and convalescent COVID-19.

V dropped 8 bases and J dropped 5 bases, with 12 bases sitting between them. The V gene's germline CDR1 is MDHEN and CDR2 SYDVKM. There are 13 residues in the CDR3. Sequencing was performed on PBMCs or T cells enriched from blood (not recorded which). The TCR comes from a woman aged 50 to 60 who had been exposed to COVID-19. V and J are TRBV28 and TRBJ1-4; the D is unclear. The CDR3 sequence: CASLQLKNEKLFF. In DNA, the CDR3 is TGTGCCAGCTTACAGCTCAAAAATGAAAAACTGTTTTTT.